This T cell receptor (beta chain) stems from a study of control samples from healthy donors and cancer patients. Per the germline V gene, CDR1 is SGDLS and CDR2 is YYNGEE. V was clipped by 4 bases and J by 3 bases, with 13 bases between them. CDR3 size: 14 residues. Only a few counts were recorded for this clone. Sequenced by immunoSEQ multiplex PCR; TCRdb stores in-frame clones only, minus some. Of around 43,000 clones detected, more than 85% appear once; the ten largest clones hold roughly 3.5%. The sample taken for sequencing was blood. This receptor was taken from a woman aged 45 to 65 in good health. The V gene is TRBV9, the J gene TRBJ1-2, with a possible D match to TRBD1 (6 bases). The DNA for the CDR3 is TGTGCCAGCAGCCCGGGGGCAGTCCACTATGGCTACACCTTC. Protein sequence: CASSPGAVHYGYTF.